This T cell receptor beta chain was observed in a study of blood T cell repertoires in COVID-19. Background on the study: From T cells, B-cell-depleted T cells, or PBMCs came the material, which was cDNA or gDNA.

Categorization into cohorts depended on clinical history that participants reported. Exposed enrollees encountered a COVID-19 case at some point within 2 weeks before study entry. Trimming stripped 1 base from V and 4 bases from J, with 13 bases between. Germline-derived CDR1 and CDR2 are SGHAT and FQNNGV. The CDR3 covers 15 residues. In the authors' methods: Reference gene primer amplification yielded estimated nucleated cell counts. Sequencing was performed with immunoSEQ multiplex PCR; in TCRdb, only in-frame clones are kept and a portion is missing. V, J and clone size are taken as reported in that table, and D and trimming were inferred from the DNA itself. The sample has around 140,000 clones, around 90% seen once; the top ten hold 4%.

This sequence originates from a woman between 40 and 55 years old who had been exposed to COVID-19. The V and J genes are TRBV11-2 and TRBJ2-5; perhaps TRBD1 as D (6 bases). Sequences were obtained from PBMCs or T cells enriched from blood (not recorded which). CDR3 sequence (DNA): TGTGCCAGCAGCTTAGTGCGGACAGTCCGAGAGACCCAGTACTTC. This codes for CASSLVRTVRETQYF.